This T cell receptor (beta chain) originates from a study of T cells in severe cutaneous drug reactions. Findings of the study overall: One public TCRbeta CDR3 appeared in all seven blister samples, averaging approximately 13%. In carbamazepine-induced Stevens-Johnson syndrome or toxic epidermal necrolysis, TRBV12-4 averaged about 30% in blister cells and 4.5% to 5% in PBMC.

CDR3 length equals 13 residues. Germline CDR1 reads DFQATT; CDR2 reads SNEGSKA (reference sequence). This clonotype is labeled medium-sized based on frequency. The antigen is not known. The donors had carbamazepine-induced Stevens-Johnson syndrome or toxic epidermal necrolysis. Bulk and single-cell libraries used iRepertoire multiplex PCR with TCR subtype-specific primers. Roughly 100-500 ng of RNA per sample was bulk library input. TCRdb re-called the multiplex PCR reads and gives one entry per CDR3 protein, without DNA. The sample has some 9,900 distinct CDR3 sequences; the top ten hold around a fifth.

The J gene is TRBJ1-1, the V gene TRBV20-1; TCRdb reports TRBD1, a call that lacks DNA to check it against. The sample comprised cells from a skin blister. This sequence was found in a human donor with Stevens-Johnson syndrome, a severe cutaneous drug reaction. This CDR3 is CSAPGQGASEAFF.